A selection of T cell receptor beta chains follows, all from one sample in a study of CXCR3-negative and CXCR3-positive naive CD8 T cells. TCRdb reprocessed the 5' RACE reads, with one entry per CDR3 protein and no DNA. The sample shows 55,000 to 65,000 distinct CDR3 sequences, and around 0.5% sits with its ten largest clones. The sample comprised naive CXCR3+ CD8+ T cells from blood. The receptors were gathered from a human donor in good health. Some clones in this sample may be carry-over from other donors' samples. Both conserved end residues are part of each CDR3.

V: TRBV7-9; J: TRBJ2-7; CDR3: CASSKGAGGQSGEQYF
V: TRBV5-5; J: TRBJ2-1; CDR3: CASSPIRTSSAYNEQFF
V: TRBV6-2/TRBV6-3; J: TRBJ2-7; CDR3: CASSQFEGSPRYEQYF
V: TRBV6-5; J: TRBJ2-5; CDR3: CASSYRTTKRGEQETQYF
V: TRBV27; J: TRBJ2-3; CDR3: CASGRQGTDTQYF
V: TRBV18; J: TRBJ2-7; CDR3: CASSRSAGGPPYEQYF
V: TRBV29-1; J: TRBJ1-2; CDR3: CSVEDPGVEQGYTF
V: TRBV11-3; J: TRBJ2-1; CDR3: CASSPGGRVTYNEQFF
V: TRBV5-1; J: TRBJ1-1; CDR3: CASSLVYSFMNTEAFF
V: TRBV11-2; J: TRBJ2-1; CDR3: CASSLPQGGLGNEQFF
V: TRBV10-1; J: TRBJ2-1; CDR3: CASSAGGQGYYNEQFF
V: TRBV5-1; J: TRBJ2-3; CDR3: CASSLGLAGLTDTQYF
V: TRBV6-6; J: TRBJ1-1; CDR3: CATTSWGRMNTEAFF
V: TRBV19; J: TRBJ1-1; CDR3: CASSIEAVDTEAFF
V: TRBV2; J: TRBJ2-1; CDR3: CASKITGTSGGARYNEQFF
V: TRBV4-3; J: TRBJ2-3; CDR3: CASSQETGPDTQYF
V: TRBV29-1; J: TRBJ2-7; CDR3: CSAFETGSYEQYF
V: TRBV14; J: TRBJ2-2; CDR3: CASTQTANTGELFF
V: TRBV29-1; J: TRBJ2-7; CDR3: CSVIGGSYEQYF
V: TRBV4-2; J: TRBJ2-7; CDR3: CASRGQNYEQCF
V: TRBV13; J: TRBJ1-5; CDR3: CASSHTGERGQPQHF
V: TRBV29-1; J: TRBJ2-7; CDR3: CSVVRQGANPYEQYF
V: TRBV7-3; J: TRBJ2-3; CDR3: CASSLAGGIADTQYF
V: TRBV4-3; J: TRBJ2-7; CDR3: CASSPGQGSYEQYF
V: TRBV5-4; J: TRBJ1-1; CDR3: CAPGTGGLANTEAFF
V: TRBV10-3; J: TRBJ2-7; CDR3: CAINEGPTYEQYF
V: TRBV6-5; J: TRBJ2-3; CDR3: CASSGGQGERTDTQYF
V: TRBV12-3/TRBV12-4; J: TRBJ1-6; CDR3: CASTLTGNSPLHF
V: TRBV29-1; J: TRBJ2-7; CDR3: CSAIQGSYEQYF
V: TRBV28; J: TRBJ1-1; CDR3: CASSLNNREAFF
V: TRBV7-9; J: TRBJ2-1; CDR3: CASRPQGAYNEQFF
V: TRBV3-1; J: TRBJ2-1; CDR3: CASSQVRLAGGGEQFF
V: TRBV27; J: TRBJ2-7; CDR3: CASSFLARSSYEQYF
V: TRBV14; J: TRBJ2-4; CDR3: CASSAPTGLAKNIQYF
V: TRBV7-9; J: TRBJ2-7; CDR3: CASSLRVSPWEQYF
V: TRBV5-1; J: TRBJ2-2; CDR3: CASSLGLAGDPNTGELFF
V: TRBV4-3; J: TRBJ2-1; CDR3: CASSQLAGGAFSNEQFF
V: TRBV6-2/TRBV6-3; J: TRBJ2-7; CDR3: CASSWDSYEQYF
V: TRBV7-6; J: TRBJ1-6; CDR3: CASSEAGGHGSPLHF
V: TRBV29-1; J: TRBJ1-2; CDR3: CSVDDSLYGYTF
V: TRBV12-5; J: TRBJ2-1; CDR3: CASGYGNEQFF
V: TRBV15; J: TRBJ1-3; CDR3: CATSTRDSGNTIYF
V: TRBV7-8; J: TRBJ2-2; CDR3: CASPRTGQAAGELFF
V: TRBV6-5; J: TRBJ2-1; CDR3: CASSYRPGTSRHNEQFF
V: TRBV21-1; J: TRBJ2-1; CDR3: CASSTSYRGLLSPGNEQFF
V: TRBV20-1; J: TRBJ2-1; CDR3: CSALGESSYNEQFF
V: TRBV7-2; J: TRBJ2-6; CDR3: CASSLTGANVLTF
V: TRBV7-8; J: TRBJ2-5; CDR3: CASSFPAPKETQYF
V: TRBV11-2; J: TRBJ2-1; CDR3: CASSSVGLAGGRYYNEQFF
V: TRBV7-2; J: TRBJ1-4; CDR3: CASRMTGPNEKLFF
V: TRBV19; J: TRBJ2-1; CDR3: CASSTYNEQFF
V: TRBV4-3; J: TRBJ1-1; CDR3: CASSQDWGMNTEAFF
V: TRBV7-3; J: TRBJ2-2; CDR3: CASSFASGGQIGELFF